Listed below are T cell receptor beta chains from one sample, sequenced in a study of T cell changes during pregnancy in multiple sclerosis. Some clones are missing from TCRdb's copy, which holds only in-frame ones; the method was immunoSEQ multiplex PCR. The sample lists approximately 59,000 clones; roughly 89% were seen once. This material consisted of peripheral blood, taken in the third trimester of pregnancy. The source is a female donor in good health, enrolled as a control in a pregnancy study. Both conserved end residues are part of each CDR3. D genes are given only for firm matches. Clone size is not always given. Where it is, it says once, few, many or a class for expanded clones.

abundance	len	d_gene	v_gene	j_gene	CDR3aa	CDR3nt
NA	16	TRBD1	TRBV4-2	TRBJ1-3	CASSQAHGTGLSTIYF	TGTGCCAGCAGCCAAGCCCACGGGACAGGGTTAAGCACCATATATTTT
NA	15	NA	TRBV7-9	TRBJ1-1	CASSPRDTPSTDAFF	TGTGCCAGCAGCCCCCGGGACACCCCATCAACGGACGCTTTCTTT
NA	14	TRBD1	TRBV30	TRBJ1-5	CAWRTGSGNQPQHF	TGTGCCTGGAGGACAGGGAGTGGCAATCAGCCCCAGCATTTT
NA	16	TRBD2	TRBV9	TRBJ2-7	CASSPKIGGGVHEQYF	TGTGCCAGCAGCCCCAAAATTGGGGGGGGAGTCCACGAGCAGTACTTC
NA	13	NA	TRBV5-6	TRBJ2-5	CAPIPFIGETQYF	TGTGCCCCCATCCCTTTTATCGGGGAGACCCAGTACTTC
NA	13	NA	TRBV29-1	TRBJ2-7	CSVTAPNSYEQYF	TGCAGCGTGACAGCCCCGAATTCCTACGAGCAGTACTTC
NA	12	TRBD1	TRBV6-5	TRBJ1-3	CASSGQGGTIYF	TGTGCCAGCAGTGGACAGGGAGGCACCATATATTTT
NA	15	NA	TRBV10-3	TRBJ2-4	CAISEGPVSPGVQYF	TGTGCCATCAGTGAGGGTCCAGTCTCCCCGGGGGTTCAGTACTTC
once	13	TRBD2	TRBV19	TRBJ2-7	CASRLAGAPEQYF	TGTGCCAGCCGACTAGCGGGGGCGCCCGAGCAGTACTTC
NA	12	NA	TRBV7-8	TRBJ2-7	CASSPGGYEQYF	TGTGCCAGCAGCCCTGGCGGATACGAGCAGTACTTC
NA	17	NA	TRBV4-1	TRBJ1-3	CASSQERQLYSGNTIYF	TGCGCCAGCAGCCAGGAGAGACAGCTGTACTCTGGAAACACCATATATTTT
NA	14	NA	TRBV7-8	TRBJ2-2	CASSFRRGTGELFF	TGTGCCAGCAGCTTCCGTAGAGGAACCGGGGAGCTGTTTTTT
once	14	NA	TRBV30	TRBJ2-1	CAWRGPGGYNEQFF	TGTGCCTGGAGAGGTCCCGGCGGGTACAATGAGCAGTTCTTC
NA	15	NA	TRBV4-3	TRBJ1-4	CASSQEDSRNEKLFF	TGCGCCAGCAGCCAAGAGGACTCCCGTAATGAAAAACTGTTTTTT
NA	15	NA	TRBV14	TRBJ2-6	CASSQFVRGANVLTF	TGTGCCAGCAGCCAATTTGTCAGGGGGGCCAACGTCCTGACTTTC
NA	14	TRBD1	TRBV6-1	TRBJ2-1	CASIRGQIIDEQFF	TGTGCCAGCATCCGGGGACAGATAATCGATGAGCAGTTCTTC
NA	15	NA	TRBV5-1	TRBJ1-3	CASSLAGTLGNTIYF	TGCGCCAGCAGCTTGGCCGGGACACTGGGAAACACCATATATTTT
NA	18	TRBD1	TRBV11-2	TRBJ1-2	CASSLDRARDSLAYGYTF	TGTGCCAGCAGCTTAGATCGGGCAAGGGACAGTCTTGCCTATGGCTACACCTTC
NA	13	NA	TRBV4-3	TRBJ2-5	CASSQVMSETQYF	TGCGCCAGCAGCCAAGTAATGTCAGAGACCCAGTACTTC
NA	15	NA	TRBV18	TRBJ1-5	CASSPGGQGNQPQHF	TGTGCCAGCTCACCCGGTGGGCAGGGCAATCAGCCCCAGCATTTT
NA	15	NA	TRBV7-8	TRBJ1-5	CASSLEGGVTQPQHF	TGTGCCAGCAGCTTAGAAGGAGGGGTAACTCAGCCCCAGCATTTT
NA	15	TRBD2	TRBV7-2	TRBJ2-3	CASSPTSASTDTQYF	TGTGCCAGCAGCCCCACTAGCGCCTCCACAGATACGCAGTATTTT
once	15	TRBD1	TRBV28	TRBJ1-1	CASSLQGAVNTEAFF	TGTGCCAGCAGTTTACAGGGGGCTGTGAACACTGAAGCTTTCTTT
NA	14	NA	TRBV4-1	TRBJ2-1	CASSRTPSDNEQFF	TGCGCCAGCAGCCGAACCCCCTCGGACAATGAGCAGTTCTTC
NA	16	NA	TRBV5-3	TRBJ1-3	CARSLRGSSSGNTIYF	TGTGCCAGAAGCTTGAGGGGGTCAAGTTCTGGAAACACCATATATTTT
NA	10	NA	TRBV20-1	TRBJ1-2	CSAFQYGYTF	TGCAGTGCTTTCCAGTATGGCTACACCTTC
NA	16	TRBD2	TRBV4-1	TRBJ2-3	CASSQPGGGPADTQYF	TGCGCCAGCAGCCAACCGGGGGGGGGCCCCGCAGATACGCAGTATTTT
NA	11	TRBD2	TRBV5-1	TRBJ2-1	CASSSGLAQFF	TGCGCCAGCAGCTCGGGACTAGCGCAGTTCTTC
NA	14	TRBD2	TRBV7-3	TRBJ2-7	CASSPSGGLNEQYF	TGTGCCAGCAGCCCTAGCGGGGGCCTGAACGAGCAGTACTTC
NA	14	NA	TRBV6-5	TRBJ1-1	CASSLYREGTEAFF	TGTGCCAGCAGCCTTTACAGGGAGGGGACTGAAGCTTTCTTT
NA	14	NA	TRBV27	TRBJ2-6	CASSFSSGANVLTF	TGTGCCAGCAGTTTCTCGTCTGGGGCCAACGTCCTGACTTTC
NA	14	NA	TRBV7-2	TRBJ2-4	CASSLAGAKNIQYF	TGTGCCAGCAGCTTAGCCGGGGCCAAAAACATTCAGTACTTC
NA	16	TRBD2	TRBV5-1	TRBJ2-1	CASSVRLAGGPNEQFF	TGCGCCAGCAGCGTTAGATTGGCGGGGGGGCCGAATGAGCAGTTCTTC
NA	13	TRBD1	TRBV5-1	TRBJ2-5	CASSLTGGETQYF	TGCGCCAGCAGCTTGACAGGGGGGGAGACCCAGTACTTC
NA	16	TRBD2	TRBV5-6	TRBJ2-2	CASSLRGGSWSGELFF	TGTGCCAGCAGCTTGCGGGGGGGTTCGTGGTCCGGGGAGCTGTTTTTT
NA	15	TRBD1	TRBV6-5	TRBJ2-3	CASSSGTGRSDTQYF	TGTGCCAGCAGTTCCGGGACAGGCAGGTCAGATACGCAGTATTTT
NA	14	TRBD1	TRBV2	TRBJ2-5	CASSRDRNQETQYF	TGTGCCAGCAGTCGGGACAGAAATCAAGAGACCCAGTACTTC
once	15	TRBD1	TRBV18	TRBJ2-2	CASSTNRGDTGELFF	TGTGCCAGCTCAACAAACAGGGGGGACACCGGGGAGCTGTTTTTT
NA	12	NA	TRBV6-5	TRBJ2-2	CASSLLTGELFF	TGTGCCAGCAGCCTTCTCACCGGGGAGCTGTTTTTT
NA	15	NA	TRBV2	TRBJ2-3	CASSERRIITDTQYF	TGTGCCAGCAGTGAGAGGAGAATAATCACAGATACGCAGTATTTT
NA	20	TRBD1	TRBV4-3	TRBJ2-6	CASSQVTAGGGFSGANVLTF	TGCGCCAGCAGCCAAGTAACCGCAGGGGGCGGGTTCTCTGGGGCCAACGTCCTGACTTTC
NA	13	TRBD1	TRBV6-1	TRBJ1-2	CASSEARDRRNTF	TGTGCCAGCAGTGAAGCCCGGGACAGGAGAAACACCTTC
NA	12	NA	TRBV28	TRBJ1-5	CATQGEVQPQHF	TGTGCCACACAGGGTGAGGTTCAGCCCCAGCATTTT
NA	16	TRBD1	TRBV25-1	TRBJ1-2	CASSEAGTESNYGYTF	TGTGCCAGCAGTGAGGCCGGGACAGAGTCTAACTATGGCTACACCTTC
NA	14	TRBD1	TRBV7-7	TRBJ2-2	CASSRGQGTGELFF	TGTGCTAGCAGCCGGGGACAGGGCACCGGGGAGCTGTTTTTT
NA	15	TRBD1	TRBV5-6	TRBJ1-2	CASSSATGGAYGYTF	TGTGCCAGCAGCTCCGCTACAGGGGGCGCCTATGGCTACACCTTC
NA	15	TRBD2	TRBV27	TRBJ2-7	CASSPSGGSSYEQYF	TGTGCCAGCAGTCCTAGCGGGGGGAGCTCCTACGAGCAGTACTTC
once	13	NA	TRBV10-3	TRBJ1-1	CAISESERGGAFF	TGTGCCATCAGTGAGTCGGAAAGAGGTGGAGCTTTCTTT
NA	15	NA	TRBV7-3	TRBJ2-3	CASSRNTGNTDTQYF	TGTGCCAGCAGCCGTAATACAGGGAACACAGATACGCAGTATTTT
NA	13	TRBD1	TRBV10-3	TRBJ2-1	CAISERQGSEQFF	TGTGCCATCAGCGAAAGACAGGGAAGTGAGCAGTTCTTC